This T cell receptor beta chain comes out of a study of identifying expanded T cells in peripheral blood. The data were produced by immunoSEQ multiplex PCR, yet TCRdb's version contains in-frame clones alone and is incomplete. Altogether approximately 110,000 clones are present, approximately 90% being singletons, with the ten largest covering around 17%. The length of the CDR3 is 15 residues. Per the germline V gene, CDR1 is MGHDK and CDR2 is SYGVNS. Losses at the gene ends were 6 bases for V and 10 bases for J; bases not matched to a gene: 10. The clonotype comes from a person aged 18 to 70 in good health. The material sequenced was blood. This chain connects TRBV25-1 to TRBJ2-1; 12 positions match TRBD1. The CDR3 nucleotides read TGTGCCAGCAGGGATCCGGGACAGGGGGCCGGGGAGCAGTTCTTC. It is translated as CASRDPGQGAGEQFF. Using reference TRBV25-1 and TRBJ2-1 for the parts outside the CDR3, the full variable domain is EADIYQTPRYLVIGTGKKITLECSQTMGHDKMYWYQQDPGMELHLIHYSYGVNSTEKGDLSSESTVSRIRTEHFPLTLESARPSHTSQYLCASRDPGQGAGEQFFGPGTRLTVL.